This T cell receptor beta chain comes out of a study of CD8+ T cells in alopecia areata. Turning to this clone: Its antigen remains unidentified.

CDR1 MDHEN and CDR2 SYDVKM come from the germline V gene. The V end was cut by 7 bases, the J end by 10 bases, with 17 bases between. The CDR3 totals 13 residues. Study results and caveats: Tofacitinib significantly lowered scalp clonality and expanded CD8+ clones among the top 100. The link between baseline CD8+ expansion and response remains uncertain with one nonresponder.

cDNA serving as the sequencing template came from extracted, reverse transcribed RNA. Profiled with immunoSEQ multiplex PCR; TCRdb holds only in-frame clones, not every one. Of about 100,000 clones in the sample, roughly three fifths were seen once. Specified treatment: oral pan-JAK inhibitor, 5-10 mg twice daily. This material consisted of CD8+ T cells sorted from blood, taken at approximately week 60, from a patient treated with tofacitinib. This rearrangement joins TRBV28 to TRBJ2-1; a possible D gene is TRBD1 (5 bases). The sequence was collected from a human donor with alopecia areata. The CDR3 sequence: CASIPMGQLEQFF. The CDR3 DNA reads as TGTGCCAGCATCCCAATGGGGCAGCTAGAGCAGTTCTTC.